These 18 T cell receptor beta chains were all obtained from the same sample, sequenced in a study of human T cells and chemical hapten exposure. TCRdb re-derived calls from the RACE reads in MiXCR, one entry per CDR3 protein. The sample carries fewer than 150,000 distinct CDR3 sequences, about 12% recorded once. As for time point: patch test 2, 6 weeks after DPC sensitization. Noted treatment: therapeutic diphenylcyclopropenone sensitization with weekly scalp DPC. Sequenced here: whole blood, sampled in connection with sensitization to the hapten diphenylcyclopropenone (DPC). Receptors were obtained from a woman between 45 and 65 years old with alopecia areata. Some clones in this sample may be carry-over from other donors' samples.

There are many counts of this clonotype. V and J are TRBV11-3 and TRBJ2-7; 9 bases align to TRBD2. From germline, CDR1 is SGHNT and CDR2 YENEEA. The CDR3 is made up of 15 amino acids. The V and J ends lost 5 bases and 4 bases, in that order; junction bases with no gene match: 9. The CDR3 loop is CASSPGSSGRYEQYF. CDR3 bases: TGTGCCAGCAGCCCTGGGAGTAGCGGGAGATACGAGCAGTACTTC.

The V gene is TRBV20-1, the J gene TRBJ1-2; D is perhaps TRBD1 (5 bases). V lost 0 bases and J 3 bases, leaving 11 bases between the germline ends. Germline assignment: CDR1 DFQATT and CDR2 SNEGSKA (reference sequence). This CDR3 has 14 residues. This CDR3 is CSARDPGGDYGYTF. CDR3 in DNA: TGCAGTGCTAGAGATCCTGGAGGGGACTATGGCTACACCTTC.

In its sample, this clonotype was seen a few times. J is TRBJ2-5 and V is TRBV2, with D perhaps assigned TRBD1 or TRBD2 (5 bases each). Per germline, CDR1 SNHLY and CDR2 FYNNEI. V was clipped by 2 bases and J by 3 bases, with 13 bases between them. This CDR3 comprises 15 residues. CDR3 bases: TGTGCCAGCAGTGAATGGGGACGGATCGAAGAGACCCAGTACTTC. It encodes CASSEWGRIEETQYF.

This clonotype was found a few times. This chain joins TRBV29-1 and TRBJ2-2; D may correspond to TRBD1 or TRBD2 (5 bases each). Germline V gene data show CDR1 as SQVTM and CDR2 as ANQGSEA. CDR3 length: 16 residues. Trimming took 6 bases from V and 3 from J, leaving 20 bases between them. CDR3 sequence reads: CSVHPTGGTHTGELFF. CDR3 nucleotide sequence: TGCAGCGTCCATCCAACTGGGGGAACGCACACCGGGGAGCTGTTTTTT.

At least ten counts were recorded for this clonotype. The chain has TRBV12-3 or TRBV12-4 and TRBJ1-1; D may be TRBD1 (6 bases). This CDR3 has 14 residues. V lost 6 bases and J 5 bases, leaving 16 bases between the germline ends. The CDR3 region is CASRSTGMGTEAFF. The CDR3 DNA sequence: TGTGCCAGCAGGAGCACAGGGATGGGGACTGAAGCTTTCTTT.

The chain couples TRBV14 to TRBJ2-2, with 15 bases fitting TRBD2. This CDR3 is 18 amino acids long. With 4 bases clipped from V and 7 bases from J, the junction kept 10 bases outside the gene matches. The germline gives CDR1 SGHDN, CDR2 FVKESK. CDR3 region: CASSPRTSGRAVGGELFF. CDR3 sequence (DNA): TGTGCCAGCAGCCCCAGGACTAGCGGGAGGGCCGTCGGCGGGGAGCTGTTTTTT. Based on the CDR3 plus reference TRBV14 and TRBJ2-2, the full variable domain is EAGVTQFPSHSVIEKGQTVTLRCDPISGHDNLYWYRRVMGKEIKFLLHFVKESKQDESGMPNNRFLAERTGGTYSTLKVQPAELEDSGVYFCASSPRTSGRAVGGELFFGEGSRLTVL.

This chain connects TRBV3-1 to TRBJ2-1; no firm D call. The V gene lost 7 bases and the J gene lost 5 bases, with 12 bases spanning the gap. CDR1 is LGHDT and CDR2 is YNNKEL in the germline V gene (reference sequence). This CDR3 has 13 residues. CDR3 DNA: TGTGCCAGCAATGCATGGTCGGACAATGAGCAGTTCTTC. Translation: CASNAWSDNEQFF.

This clonotype occurred a few times. The chain links TRBV15 to TRBJ2-7, with D tentatively TRBD2 (5 bases). This CDR3 contains 15 residues. The germline V gene encodes CDR1 LNHNV and CDR2 YYDKDF (reference sequence). The germline V and J ends were trimmed by 3 bases and 3 bases, with 15 bases remaining between them. CDR3 protein: CATSRTMDRFYEQYF. CDR3 nucleotide sequence: TGTGCCACCAGCAGGACTATGGACCGTTTCTACGAGCAGTACTTC.

This clonotype has a single count. This chain uses TRBV4-1 with TRBJ1-5; no firm D call. The ends were cut back, 0 bases at V and 0 bases at J, with 6 bases in the middle. The CDR3 runs 15 residues. CDR1 is MGHRA, CDR2 YSYEKL, per germline. Here the CDR3 reads CASSQDGNSNQPQHF. The CDR3 DNA reads as TGCGCCAGCAGCCAAGATGGCAATAGCAATCAGCCCCAGCATTTT.

The chain carries TRBV6-1 and TRBJ1-3; TRBD1 matches at 9 bases. Trimming at V came to 8 bases and at J to 0 bases, leaving 11 bases not matched to a gene. Germline-derived CDR1 and CDR2 are MNHNS and SASEGT. CDR3 length equals 17 residues. CDR3 loop: CASRIKLGQGSGNTIYF. For the CDR3, the DNA is TGTGCCAGCCGGATTAAACTGGGACAGGGCTCTGGAAACACCATATATTTT.

In its sample, this clonotype was seen many times. V usage is TRBV11-2 and J usage is TRBJ1-1; D is undetermined. Trimming left V 0 bases short and J 5 bases short, with 10 bases between. Germline V gene data show CDR1 as SGHAT and CDR2 as FQNNGV. The CDR3 loop spans 14 amino acids. CDR3 region: CASSLDPAYTEAFF. DNA of the CDR3: TGTGCCAGCAGCTTAGATCCCGCGTATACTGAAGCTTTCTTT.

This clonotype occurred many times. The chain's CDR3 is CATSREGGTPLEYF. The CDR3 region has the DNA TGTGCCACCAGCAGAGAGGGGGGGACCCCATTAGAGTACTTC. The chain has TRBV15 and TRBJ2-7, with 7 bases identical to TRBD2. Germline-derived CDR1 and CDR2 are LNHNV and YYDKDF (reference sequence). The length of the CDR3 is 14 residues. V was clipped by 0 bases and J by 11 bases; unmatched bases: 10.

This clonotype has more than one count but fewer than ten. J is TRBJ1-2 and V is TRBV6-5, with 8 bases matching TRBD1. Germline CDR1 reads MNHEY; CDR2 reads SVGAGI. This CDR3 has 13 residues. J gave up 4 bases and V 8 bases, and 6 bases lay outside the gene matches. The DNA for the CDR3 is TGTGCCAGCGCTCAGGGGGCCGGCTATGGCTACACCTTC. It yields the protein CASAQGAGYGYTF.

This clonotype turned up a few times. The CDR3, as DNA: TGTGCCAGCAGCTTAGAAGGGTGGACTAGCGGGAGTGGAGAGACCCAGTACTTC. It translates to CASSLEGWTSGSGETQYF. This rearrangement joins TRBV7-2 to TRBJ2-5, with 13 bases identical to TRBD2. The J segment lost 4 bases and the V segment lost 1 base, leaving 9 bases of the junction unmatched. Germline CDR1 and CDR2: SGHTA and FQGNSA. The CDR3 totals 18 residues.

The rearrangement joins TRBV7-3 to TRBJ2-1; no firm D call. This CDR3 has 17 amino acids. V lost 1 base and J 0 bases, leaving 13 bases between the germline ends. Germline CDR1 and CDR2: SGHTA and FQGTGA. The CDR3 reads CASSLRPQTSSYNEQFF. The CDR3 region has the DNA TGTGCCAGCAGCTTAAGACCCCAAACCAGCTCCTACAATGAGCAGTTCTTC. Complete variable domain (other parts from reference TRBV7-3 and TRBJ2-1): GAGVSQTPSNKVTEKGKYVELRCDPISGHTALYWYRQSLGQGPEFLIYFQGTGAADDSGLPNDRFFAVRPEGSVSTLKIQRTERGDSAVYLCASSLRPQTSSYNEQFFGPGTRLTVL.

This clonotype was observed many times. CDR3 in amino acids: CASSLVGTGPHRGSNQPQHF. CDR3 DNA sequence: TGTGCCAGCAGTTTAGTAGGGACAGGCCCCCATAGAGGAAGCAATCAGCCCCAGCATTTT. This rearrangement joins TRBV12-3 or TRBV12-4 to TRBJ1-5, with 8 bases that match TRBD1. CDR3 length: 20 amino acids. The junction had 15 bases not matched to a gene; V was cut back by 1 base and J by 1 base.

There are many counts of this clonotype. The J gene is TRBJ1-5, the V gene TRBV3-1; D is unresolved. The CDR3 is made up of 13 amino acids. CDR1 and CDR2 from the germline V gene are LGHDT and YNNKEL (reference sequence). Trimming cost V 2 bases and J 6 bases, with 8 bases left between them. The CDR3 here is CASSQMVGQPQHF. DNA of the CDR3: TGTGCCAGCAGCCAAATGGTTGGTCAGCCCCAGCATTTT.

The genes are TRBV30 and TRBJ2-3, with TRBD2 matching 9 bases. Germline V CDR1 and CDR2: GTSNPN, SVGIG (reference sequence). The CDR3 is 12 amino acids. The V segment lost 4 bases and the J segment 5 bases; nucleotides outside the gene matches: 1. The CDR3 loop reads CAWTSGVDTQYF. In DNA form, the CDR3 reads TGTGCCTGGACTAGCGGGGTAGATACGCAGTATTTT. Using reference TRBV30 and TRBJ2-3 for the parts outside the CDR3, the full variable domain is SQTIHQWPATLVQPVGSPLSLECTVEGTSNPNLYWYRQAAGRGLQLLFYSVGIGQISSEVPQNLSASRPQDRQFILSSKKLLLSDSGFYLCAWTSGVDTQYFGPGTRLTVL.